This section outlines one TCR beta chain sequence together with its context. RNA extraction and reverse transcription yielded cDNA as sequencing template. The assay was immunoSEQ multiplex PCR, and TCRdb's table has in-frame clones only and misses some. The sample gives around 150,000 clones, less than 70% of which show up once; approximately 15% is in the top ten. Treatment meaning: oral pan-JAK inhibitor, 5-10 mg twice daily. This sample stems from a study of CD8+ T cells in alopecia areata. The germline gives CDR1 SEHNR, CDR2 FQNEAQ (reference sequence). The CDR3 totals 14 residues. V was cut by 5 bases and J by 1 base, with 10 bases left in between.

The chain has TRBV7-9 and TRBJ2-3; tentative D call: TRBD1 (5 bases). The material was CD4+ T cells sorted from blood, obtained at week 24, from a patient treated with tofacitinib. The receptor's source is a human donor with alopecia areata. DNA for the CDR3: TGTGCCAGCAGCCCGGGCAGGGGCACAGATACGCAGTATTTT. Encoded protein: CASSPGRGTDTQYF. The whole variable domain, filled in from reference TRBV7-9 and TRBJ2-3, reads DTGVSQNPRHKITKRGQNVTFRCDPISEHNRLYWYRQTLGQGPEFLTYFQNEAQLEKSRLLSDRFSAERPKGSFSTLEIQRTEQGDSAMYLCASSPGRGTDTQYFGPGTRLTVL.